This TCR beta chain was recorded in a study of Graves' ophthalmopathy and Graves' hyperthyroidism. Exclusion criteria comprised other autoimmune diseases, uncontrolled infections, pregnancy or lactation in patients. The study's findings and limits: Using 13 signatures, a model distinguished ophthalmopathy from stable hyperthyroidism, reaching 87.88% sensitivity and 70% to 83% specificity. A majority of expanded thyroid clonotypes exceeding 0.001 frequency were likewise present in blood.

This clonotype was seen at least ten times. What it binds is unknown. TCR beta CDR3 amplification used RNA transcripts. The workflow started with a first-round RT-PCR run with HTBI primers and then moved on to a second-round multiplex PCR. One entry per CDR3 protein, called by TCRdb with MiXCR from the multiplex PCR reads. The repertoire consists of a few hundred thousand distinct CDR3 sequences, with less than 40% occurring once and the leading ten covering about 4.1%. Sequenced input: peripheral blood or thyroid tissue (not recorded which). This receptor was identified in an adult man with Graves' hyperthyroidism.

CDR3 sequence reads: CASSSTRDGTQYF. The CDR3 DNA follows: TGTGCCAGCAGCTCCACACGGGACGGGACCCAGTACTTC. The V gene is TRBV9, the J gene TRBJ2-5, with D perhaps being TRBD1 or TRBD2 (5 bases each). The V gene lost 4 bases and the J gene lost 7 bases, with 14 bases spanning the gap. This CDR3 comprises 13 residues. Germline V gene sequence: CDR1 SGDLS, CDR2 YYNGEE.